This entry describes one TCR beta chain. Profiled with immunoSEQ multiplex PCR; TCRdb holds only in-frame clones, not every one. The sample lists 200,000 to 250,000 clones, around 90% occurring once. This sample is drawn from a study of blood T cell repertoires in COVID-19. Germline assignment: CDR1 SEHNR and CDR2 FQNEAQ (reference sequence). The CDR3 extends over 14 amino acids. V was trimmed by 5 bases and J by 4 bases, leaving 12 bases between them. The sample taken for sequencing was peripheral blood. The chain has TRBV7-9 and TRBJ1-5, with a possible D match to TRBD1 (5 bases). The clonotype originates from a man aged 55 to 70 who had recovered from COVID-19. The CDR3 nucleotides read TGTGCCAGCAGCCGTGGACACCTTAATCAGCCCCAGCATTTT. It specifies CASSRGHLNQPQHF.